The clone carrying this TCR beta chain was seen only once. What it recognizes is unknown. TCRdb re-derived calls from the RT-PCR reads in MiXCR, one entry per CDR3 protein. The data hold 630,000 or so distinct CDR3 sequences, with more than 15% observed a single time. This specimen belongs to a study of response to subunit inactivated influenza vaccine. Findings and limits, study-wide: The authors offered the suggestion that each seasonal influenza vaccination recruits few new T cells.

The CDR3 is made up of 15 amino acids. The germline V gene has CDR1 MNHEY and CDR2 SMNVEV (reference sequence). V trimming: 6 bases; J trimming: 6 bases; junction bases outside the gene matches: 9. This sample comprised PBMCs from blood, obtained 11 to 12 days after vaccination. The chain joins TRBV27 to TRBJ2-1, with 9 bases that match TRBD2. This TCR came from a man between 45 and 60 years old who received an inactivated influenza vaccine. In nucleotides, the CDR3 is TGTGCCAGCAGCCTCCTTCAAGCGGGAGGCAATGAGCAGTTCTTC. Amino acid sequence: CASSLLQAGGNEQFF.